The TCR beta chain described here comes from a study of blood T cell repertoires in COVID-19. Study-level background: The analysed material was cDNA or gDNA that came from T cells, B-cell-depleted T cells, or PBMCs.

Study processing details: Reference gene primer amplification in the assay estimated nucleated cell counts. The protocol was immunoSEQ multiplex PCR, while the TCRdb copy is restricted to in-frame clones and leaves out a portion. That table furnishes V, J and clone size, whereas the DNA furnished D and trimming. Among 130,000 to 150,000 clones listed, roughly 81% were seen once. V was pared by 4 bases and J by 2 bases, with 6 bases of the junction left unmatched. CDR3 length equals 15 residues. The chain has TRBV5-3 and TRBJ2-7, with 10 bases identical to TRBD1. TRBV5-3 qualifies as an ORF whose function is uncertain. This receptor was identified in a human donor with acute or convalescent COVID-19. The donor label of this sample is uncertain. The specimen was peripheral blood. The CDR3 region is CARSPGTGDTYEQYF. CDR3 DNA: TGTGCCAGAAGCCCCGGGACAGGGGACACCTACGAGCAGTACTTC.